This T cell receptor beta chain was sequenced for a study of cytomegalovirus exposure and HLA in healthy donors. Study-wide results and caveats: Through in vitro validation, a few CMV-associated chains were shown to be specific for CMV antigens.

Clones were sequenced by immunoSEQ multiplex PCR, and TCRdb holds only the in-frame ones, with some missing. The profile shows fewer than 250,000 clones, approximately 87% of them singletons. In regard to this clone: Its target is unknown.

V gave up 7 bases and J gave up 1 base, with 17 bases separating them. CDR1 and CDR2 from the germline V gene are SGHDT and YYEEEE. This CDR3 contains 15 residues. This chain joins TRBV5-6 and TRBJ1-1, with a possible D match to TRBD1 (5 bases). Material: PBMCs. This clonotype was obtained from a woman aged 18-29 years in good health and CMV-seronegative. CDR3 nucleotide sequence: TGTGCCAGCTCGGGGCAGGGACGGGCGAACACTGAAGCTTTCTTT. It encodes CASSGQGRANTEAFF.